The T cell receptor (beta chain) under discussion was sequenced for a study of blood T cell repertoires in COVID-19 (dated by TCRdb to 2018 to 2020). Regarding the study in general: Samples covering the acute and convalescent phases of COVID-19 were provided by collaborators in the United States, Italy and Spain. Nearly every sample came with metadata listing a de-identified subject ID, COVID-19 status, age in years and sex. Samples were obtained from the ongoing ImmuneRACE study (first 160 participants) and from about 1,300 subjects provided by 6 global collaborators. The material from the prospective study consisted of cDNA or gDNA derived from T cells, B-cell-depleted T cells, or PBMCs. The dataset comprised deeply sampled blood TCRbeta repertoires from subjects exposed to, actively infected with, or recovered from COVID-19. The repertoires were released in a freely available public database intended as a resource for research on the immune response to SARS-CoV-2. HLA class I and class II types, where available, came from metadata supplied by the sample provider rather than from assay-based typing.

Reading from cysteine to phenylalanine, the CDR3 counts 12 amino acids. Only CDR3 DNA is held: 36 bases, read in frame from base 1. After removal of 5 bases from V and 2 bases from J, the junction retains 0 bases not matched to a gene. The germline V gene gives CDR1 as SGHRS and CDR2 as YFSETQ. TCRbeta CDR3 regions were amplified from genomic DNA using the immunoSEQ Assay, a bias-controlled multiplex PCR. The study's own analysis went as follows. Within the assay, amplification of reference gene primers was used to estimate how many nucleated cells each sample contained. To quantify the absolute abundance of each unique TCRbeta CDR3 rearrangement, sequence reads were collapsed and filtered. Productive Simpson clonality was computed per sample as the square root of Simpson's diversity index over productive rearrangements. As stored in TCRdb, this immuneACCESS dataset retains in-frame rearrangements with V and J assigned. A fraction of the clones does not appear; measured against another copy, unresolved V genes explain less than half of the discrepancy, and the remainder lacks a known reason. The DNA was the basis for D and trimming; V, J and clone size are from that table. The sample yields tens of thousands of clones; over 70% were counted once. About 16% of the sample is held by the ten biggest clonotypes.

The study at large found these results: How much clinical and demographic metadata was included differed by source and by participant, and the metadata was provided uncurated.

To note about this clone: No antigen is known for it. No much larger clonotype is one base removed from it; base qualities were not supplied.

Collaborating institutions collected whole blood in K2EDTA tubes following their own protocols. Collaborator samples were shipped for TCRbeta analysis as frozen whole blood, isolated PBMCs, or DNA extracted from either sample type. Sequencing was done on a sample of peripheral blood. The TCR was taken from a human donor with active or convalescent COVID-19. The donor label of this sample is uncertain. The sequence links TRBV5-1 to TRBJ2-7, and 8 junctional nucleotides match TRBD2. The nucleotide sequence is given as TGCGCCAGCAGGACTAGCGCCTACGAGCAGTACTTC. This encodes CASRTSAYEQYF.